The T cell receptor (beta chain) described here comes from a study of blood T cell repertoires in COVID-19. As for the study in general: Acute and convalescent COVID-19 samples came from the United States, Italy and Spain. Nucleic acid was either cDNA or gDNA, and it came from T cells, B-cell-depleted T cells, or PBMCs.

Trimming cost V 6 bases and J 7 bases; bases outside gene matches: 11. CDR1 is MNHEY and CDR2 is SVGAGI in the germline V gene. The CDR3 loop spans 14 amino acids. As originally analysed: Researchers report that nucleated cell counts were estimated from reference gene primer amplification. Assay used: immunoSEQ multiplex PCR; TCRdb lists only in-frame clones, some missing. That table furnishes V, J and clone size, whereas the DNA furnished D and trimming. The sample contains about 490,000 clones, approximately 85% of which appear only once. This sequence joins TRBV6-5 and TRBJ1-2, with TRBD1 matching 7 bases. Material for sequencing was peripheral blood. This receptor was identified in a human donor in a cohort sampled during active COVID-19. The CDR3 region has the DNA TGTGCCAGCAGCTTACGAACAGGGGTGGGTGGCTACACCTTC. Amino acids: CASSLRTGVGGYTF.